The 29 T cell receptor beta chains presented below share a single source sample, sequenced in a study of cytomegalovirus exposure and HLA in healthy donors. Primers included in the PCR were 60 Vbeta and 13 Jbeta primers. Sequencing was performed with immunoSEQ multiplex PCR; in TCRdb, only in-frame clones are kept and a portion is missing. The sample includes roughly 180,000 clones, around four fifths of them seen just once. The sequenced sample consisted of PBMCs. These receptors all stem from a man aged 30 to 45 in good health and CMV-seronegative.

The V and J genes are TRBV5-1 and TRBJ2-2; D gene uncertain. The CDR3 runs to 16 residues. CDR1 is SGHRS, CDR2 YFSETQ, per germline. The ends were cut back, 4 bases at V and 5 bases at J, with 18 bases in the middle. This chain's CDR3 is CASSPGPQKLTGELFF. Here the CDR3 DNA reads TGCGCCAGCAGCCCTGGGCCCCAAAAGCTTACCGGGGAGCTGTTTTTT.

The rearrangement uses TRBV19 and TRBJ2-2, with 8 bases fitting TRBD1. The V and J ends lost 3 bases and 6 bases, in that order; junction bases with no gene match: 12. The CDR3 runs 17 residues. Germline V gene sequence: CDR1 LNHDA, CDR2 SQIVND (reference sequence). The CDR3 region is CASSIWSGQVVSGELFF. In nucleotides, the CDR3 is TGTGCCAGTAGTATTTGGTCGGGACAGGTTGTTTCCGGGGAGCTGTTTTTT.

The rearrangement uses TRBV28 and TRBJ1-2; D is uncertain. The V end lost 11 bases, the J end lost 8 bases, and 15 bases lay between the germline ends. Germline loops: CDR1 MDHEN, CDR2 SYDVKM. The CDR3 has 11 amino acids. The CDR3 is CAAVGFGGYTF. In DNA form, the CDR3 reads TGTGCCGCCGTCGGGTTTGGGGGCTACACCTTC.

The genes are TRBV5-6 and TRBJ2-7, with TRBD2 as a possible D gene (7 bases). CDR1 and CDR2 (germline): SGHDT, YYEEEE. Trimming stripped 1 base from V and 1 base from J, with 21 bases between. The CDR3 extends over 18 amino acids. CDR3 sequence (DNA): TGTGCCAGCAGCTTGAGGGGGGGTCCGGATCGAACTTCCTACGAGCAGTACTTC. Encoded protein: CASSLRGGPDRTSYEQYF.

Written as DNA, the CDR3 is TGTGCCTGGACGGTACAGGGGCGGAACACTGAAGCTTTCTTT. This sequence encodes CAWTVQGRNTEAFF. The rearrangement links TRBV30 to TRBJ1-1, with 7 bases lining up with TRBD1. Per germline, CDR1 GTSNPN and CDR2 SVGIG (reference sequence). Trimming at V came to 4 bases and at J to 1 base, leaving 6 bases not matched to a gene. CDR3 size: 14 residues.

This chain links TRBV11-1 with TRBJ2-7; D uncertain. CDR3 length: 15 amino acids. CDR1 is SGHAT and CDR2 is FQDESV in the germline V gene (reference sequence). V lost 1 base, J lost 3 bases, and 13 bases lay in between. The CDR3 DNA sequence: TGTGCCAGCAGCTTAGGCGGCTCGCCCCTCTACGAGCAGTACTTC. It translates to CASSLGGSPLYEQYF.

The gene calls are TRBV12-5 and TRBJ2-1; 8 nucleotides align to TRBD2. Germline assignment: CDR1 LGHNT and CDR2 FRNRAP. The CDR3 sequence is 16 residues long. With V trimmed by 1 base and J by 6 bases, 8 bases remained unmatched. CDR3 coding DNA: TGTGCTAGTGGTTTGGAGGTCGGGGGGGCCTCCAATGAGCAGTTCTTC. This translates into CASGLEVGGASNEQFF.

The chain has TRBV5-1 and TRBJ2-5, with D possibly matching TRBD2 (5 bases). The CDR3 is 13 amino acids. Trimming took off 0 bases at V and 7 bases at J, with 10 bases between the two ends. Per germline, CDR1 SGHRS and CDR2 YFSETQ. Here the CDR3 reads CASSLELEGTQYF. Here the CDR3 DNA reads TGCGCCAGCAGCTTGGAACTAGAAGGGACCCAGTACTTC.

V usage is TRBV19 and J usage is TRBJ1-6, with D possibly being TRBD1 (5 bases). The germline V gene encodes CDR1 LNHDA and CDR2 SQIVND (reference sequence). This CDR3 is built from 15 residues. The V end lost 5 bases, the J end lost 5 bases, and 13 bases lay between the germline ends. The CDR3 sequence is CASSSGGRNNSPLHF. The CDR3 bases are TGTGCCAGTAGTTCCGGGGGACGGAATAATTCACCCCTCCACTTT.

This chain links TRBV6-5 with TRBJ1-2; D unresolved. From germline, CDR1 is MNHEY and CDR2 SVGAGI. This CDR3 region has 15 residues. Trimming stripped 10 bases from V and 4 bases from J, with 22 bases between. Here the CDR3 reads CATYRARLPLYGYTF. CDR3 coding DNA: TGTGCCACCTACCGGGCAAGACTACCCCTCTATGGCTACACCTTC.

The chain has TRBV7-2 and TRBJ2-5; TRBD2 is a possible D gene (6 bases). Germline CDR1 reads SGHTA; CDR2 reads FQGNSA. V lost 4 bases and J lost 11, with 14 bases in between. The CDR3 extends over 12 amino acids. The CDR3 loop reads CASSSGGFGQYF. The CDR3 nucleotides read TGTGCCAGCAGCTCCGGGGGTTTCGGGCAGTACTTC.

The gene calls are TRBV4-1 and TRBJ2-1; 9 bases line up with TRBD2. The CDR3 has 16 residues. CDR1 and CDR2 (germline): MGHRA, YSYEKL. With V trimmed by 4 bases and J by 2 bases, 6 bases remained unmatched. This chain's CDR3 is CASSRLSGGTYNEQFF. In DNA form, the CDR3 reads TGCGCCAGCAGCCGACTTAGCGGGGGTACCTACAATGAGCAGTTCTTC.

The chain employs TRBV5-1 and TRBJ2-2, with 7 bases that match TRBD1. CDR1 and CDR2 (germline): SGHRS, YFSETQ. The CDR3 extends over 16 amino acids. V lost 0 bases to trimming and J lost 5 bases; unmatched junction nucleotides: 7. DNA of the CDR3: TGCGCCAGCAGCTTGGAGGGGGCCTTGGTTACCGGGGAGCTGTTTTTT. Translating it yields CASSLEGALVTGELFF.

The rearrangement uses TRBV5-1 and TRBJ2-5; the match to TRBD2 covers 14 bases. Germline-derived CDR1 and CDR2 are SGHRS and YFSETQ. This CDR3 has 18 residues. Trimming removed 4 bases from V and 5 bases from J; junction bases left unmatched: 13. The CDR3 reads CASSIAPGTSGSGETQYF. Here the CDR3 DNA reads TGCGCCAGCAGCATAGCTCCCGGGACTAGCGGGAGTGGTGAGACCCAGTACTTC.

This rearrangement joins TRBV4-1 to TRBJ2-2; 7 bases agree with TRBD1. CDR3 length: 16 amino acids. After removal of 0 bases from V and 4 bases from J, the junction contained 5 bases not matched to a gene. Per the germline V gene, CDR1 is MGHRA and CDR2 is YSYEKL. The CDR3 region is CASSQDSTGSTGELFF. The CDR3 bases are TGCGCCAGCAGCCAAGATTCGACAGGGTCCACCGGGGAGCTGTTTTTT.

CDR3 in amino acids: CASSPAPDRGTGELFF. CDR3 nucleotide sequence: TGTGCCAGCAGCCCAGCCCCGGACCGGGGGACCGGGGAGCTGTTTTTT. This chain joins TRBV13 and TRBJ2-2, with D perhaps TRBD2 (6 bases). Trimming stripped 5 bases from V and 5 bases from J, with 18 bases between. Per germline, CDR1 PRHDT and CDR2 FYEKMQ (reference sequence). The CDR3 spans 16 residues.

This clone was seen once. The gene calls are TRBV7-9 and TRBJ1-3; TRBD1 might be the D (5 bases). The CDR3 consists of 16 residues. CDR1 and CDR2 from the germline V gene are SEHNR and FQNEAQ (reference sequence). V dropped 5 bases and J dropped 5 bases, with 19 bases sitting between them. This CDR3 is CASSQSGGALRNTIYF. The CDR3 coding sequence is TGTGCCAGCAGCCAATCCGGAGGGGCATTAAGAAACACCATATATTTT. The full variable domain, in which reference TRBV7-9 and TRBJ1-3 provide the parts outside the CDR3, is DTGVSQNPRHKITKRGQNVTFRCDPISEHNRLYWYRQTLGQGPEFLTYFQNEAQLEKSRLLSDRFSAERPKGSFSTLEIQRTEQGDSAMYLCASSQSGGALRNTIYFGEGSWLTVV.

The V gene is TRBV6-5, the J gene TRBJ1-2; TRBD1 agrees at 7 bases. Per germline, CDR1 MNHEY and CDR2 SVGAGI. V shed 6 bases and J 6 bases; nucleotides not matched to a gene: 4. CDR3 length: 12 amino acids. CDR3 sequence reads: CASSRGINGYTF. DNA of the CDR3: TGTGCCAGCAGCAGGGGGATTAATGGCTACACCTTC.

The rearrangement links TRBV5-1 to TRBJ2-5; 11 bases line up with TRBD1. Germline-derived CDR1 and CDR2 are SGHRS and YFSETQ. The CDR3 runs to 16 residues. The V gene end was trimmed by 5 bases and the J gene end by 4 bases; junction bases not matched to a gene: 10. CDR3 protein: CASRPGGQGAGETQYF. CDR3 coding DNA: TGCGCCAGCAGACCAGGTGGACAGGGGGCTGGAGAGACCCAGTACTTC.

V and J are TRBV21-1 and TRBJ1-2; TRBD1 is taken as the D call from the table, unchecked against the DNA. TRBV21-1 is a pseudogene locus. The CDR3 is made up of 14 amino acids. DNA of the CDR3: TGTGCCAGCAGCAAAGAGGGCAGGGGGTCTGGCTACACCTTC. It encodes CASSKEGRGSGYTF.

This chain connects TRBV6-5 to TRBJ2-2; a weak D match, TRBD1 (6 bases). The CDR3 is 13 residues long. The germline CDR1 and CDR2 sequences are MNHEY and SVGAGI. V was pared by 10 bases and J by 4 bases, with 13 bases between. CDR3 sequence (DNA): TGTGCCACCCGGCTAGGGGGCACCGGGGAGCTGTTTTTT. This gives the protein CATRLGGTGELFF.

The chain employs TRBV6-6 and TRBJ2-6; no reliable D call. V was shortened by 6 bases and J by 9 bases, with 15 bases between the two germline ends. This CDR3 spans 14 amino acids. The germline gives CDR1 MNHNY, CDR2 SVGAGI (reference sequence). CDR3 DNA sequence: TGTGCCAGCAGCGTTCCGGCAGACTTCAACGTCCTGACTTTC. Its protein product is CASSVPADFNVLTF.

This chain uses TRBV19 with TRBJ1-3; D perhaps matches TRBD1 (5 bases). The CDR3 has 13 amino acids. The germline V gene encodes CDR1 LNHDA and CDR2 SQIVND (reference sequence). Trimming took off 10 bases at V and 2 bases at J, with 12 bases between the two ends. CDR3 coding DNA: TGTGCCACTCAACGGGGGGCTGGAAACACCATATATTTT. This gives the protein CATQRGAGNTIYF.

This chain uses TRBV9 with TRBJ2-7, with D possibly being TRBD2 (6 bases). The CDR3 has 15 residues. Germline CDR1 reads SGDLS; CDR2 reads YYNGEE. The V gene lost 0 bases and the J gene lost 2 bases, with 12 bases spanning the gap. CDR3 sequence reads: CASSVATGRPYEQYF. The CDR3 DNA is TGTGCCAGCAGCGTAGCGACGGGGAGGCCCTACGAGCAGTACTTC.

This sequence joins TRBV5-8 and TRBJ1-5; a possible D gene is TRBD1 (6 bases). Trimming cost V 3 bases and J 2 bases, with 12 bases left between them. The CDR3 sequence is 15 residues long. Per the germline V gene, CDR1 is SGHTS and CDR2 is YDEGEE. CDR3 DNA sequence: TGTGCCAGCAGCTCCAAGGGGGTTGGCAATCAGCCCCAGCATTTT. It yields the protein CASSSKGVGNQPQHF.

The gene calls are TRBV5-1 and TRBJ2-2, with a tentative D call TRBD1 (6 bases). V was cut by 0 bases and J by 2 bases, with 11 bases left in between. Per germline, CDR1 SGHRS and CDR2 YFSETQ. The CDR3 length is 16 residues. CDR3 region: CASSLAAGVNTGELFF. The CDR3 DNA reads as TGCGCCAGCAGCTTGGCCGCAGGGGTCAACACCGGGGAGCTGTTTTTT.

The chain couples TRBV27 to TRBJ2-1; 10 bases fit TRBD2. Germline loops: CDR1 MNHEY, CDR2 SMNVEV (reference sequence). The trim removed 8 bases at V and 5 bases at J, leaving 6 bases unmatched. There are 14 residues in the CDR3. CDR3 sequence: CASGRLAGNNEQFF. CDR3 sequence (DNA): TGTGCCAGCGGTCGACTAGCGGGCAACAATGAGCAGTTCTTC.

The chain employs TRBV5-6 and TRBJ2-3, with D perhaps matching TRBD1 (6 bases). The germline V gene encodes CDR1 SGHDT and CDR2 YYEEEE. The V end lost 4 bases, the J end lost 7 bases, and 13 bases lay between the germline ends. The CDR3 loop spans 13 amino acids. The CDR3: CASSIYTGNTQYF. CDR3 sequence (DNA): TGTGCCAGCAGCATTTATACAGGGAATACGCAGTATTTT. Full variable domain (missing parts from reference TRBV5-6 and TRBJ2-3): DAGVTQSPTHLIKTRGQQVTLRCSPKSGHDTVSWYQQALGQGPQFIFQYYEEEERQRGNFPDRFSGHQFPNYSSELNVNALLLGDSALYLCASSIYTGNTQYFGPGTRLTVL.

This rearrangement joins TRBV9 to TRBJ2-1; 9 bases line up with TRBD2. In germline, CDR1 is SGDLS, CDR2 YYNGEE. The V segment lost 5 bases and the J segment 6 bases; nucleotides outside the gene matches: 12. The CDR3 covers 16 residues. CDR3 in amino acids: CASSTLAGGPSNEQFF. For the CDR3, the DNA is TGTGCCAGCAGTACCCTTGCGGGAGGGCCAAGCAATGAGCAGTTCTTC.